The rows below give T cell receptor beta chains drawn from one sample of a study of cytomegalovirus exposure and HLA in healthy donors. This table comes from immunoSEQ multiplex PCR, and its TCRdb copy is limited to in-frame clones, with some not included. This table has 90,000 to 150,000 clones, over 8.5% appearing once. The sequenced sample was PBMCs. The origin of the receptors is a woman aged 35 to 49 in good health and CMV-seropositive. The CDR3 runs from the conserved cysteine through the conserved F or W. Each record gives: CDR3 protein, CDR3 DNA, V gene, D gene, J gene, clone size. A D gene is named only where the DNA matches it firmly. Clone size is stated in some rows and not others, as once, few, many or a class when expanded.

CASSRAHGGSEAFF,TGTGCCAGCAGCAGGGCTCACGGAGGATCTGAAGCTTTCTTT,TRBV7-9,-,TRBJ1-1,-
CASSESGGGGNQPQHF,TGTGCCAGCAGTGAATCGGGGGGAGGTGGCAATCAGCCCCAGCATTTT,TRBV25-1,-,TRBJ1-5,few
CASSLRTGNTEAFF,TGCGCCAGCAGCCTCAGGACAGGGAACACTGAAGCTTTCTTT,TRBV5-1,TRBD1,TRBJ1-1,-
CASSLVWTSGGADEQFF,TGTGCCAGCAGCTTAGTGTGGACTAGCGGGGGGGCCGATGAGCAGTTCTTC,TRBV11-2,TRBD2,TRBJ2-1,few
CASSKIRGGWETQYF,TGTGCCAGCAGCAAAATCAGGGGCGGTTGGGAGACCCAGTACTTC,TRBV28,-,TRBJ2-5,few
CASSPIGAPEDTQYF,TGTGCCAGCAGCCCCATCGGAGCGCCGGAGGATACGCAGTATTTT,TRBV7-9,-,TRBJ2-3,-
CASSFSPGPGNTGELFF,TGTGCCAGCAGCTTTTCCCCTGGGCCAGGGAACACCGGGGAGCTGTTTTTT,TRBV5-4,-,TRBJ2-2,few
CASTPSRDNHYEQYF,TGTGCCAGTACCCCCTCCCGGGACAACCACTACGAGCAGTACTTC,TRBV19,-,TRBJ2-7,medium-sized
CASSEVPGGSGNTIYF,TGTGCCAGCAGTGAAGTCCCAGGGGGATCGGGAAACACCATATATTTT,TRBV6-1,TRBD1,TRBJ1-3,-
CAISGGGFGAFF,TGTGCCATCAGTGGGGGGGGCTTCGGAGCTTTCTTT,TRBV10-3,-,TRBJ1-1,-
CASKGQAISSYNSPLHF,TGTGCCAGCAAAGGACAGGCTATCAGCTCCTATAATTCACCCCTCCACTTT,TRBV28,TRBD1,TRBJ1-6,-
CASSWGTGGNTEAFF,TGTGCCAGCAGCTGGGGGACAGGGGGGAACACTGAAGCTTTCTTT,TRBV6-5,TRBD1,TRBJ1-1,-
CASSINSQNTEAFF,TGTGCCAGTAGTATAAACAGCCAGAACACTGAAGCTTTCTTT,TRBV19,-,TRBJ1-1,-
CASRDTTGTYEQYF,TGTGCCAGCAGGGATACCACAGGGACCTACGAGCAGTACTTC,TRBV25-1,-,TRBJ2-7,few
CSASVRDKPFF,TGCAGTGCTAGTGTCCGGGACAAACCTTTCTTT,TRBV20-1,-,TRBJ1-1,few
CASSPVPSSYNEQFF,TGTGCCAGCAGCCCCGTGCCGAGCTCCTACAATGAGCAGTTCTTC,TRBV5-4,-,TRBJ2-1,-
CASNSPGGTKEQYF,TGTGCCAGCAATAGTCCAGGGGGCACAAAGGAGCAGTACTTC,TRBV2,TRBD1,TRBJ2-7,-
CASSLDATTRGRYNEQFF,TGCGCCAGCAGCTTGGACGCAACCACCCGAGGAAGATACAATGAGCAGTTCTTC,TRBV5-1,-,TRBJ2-1,few
CATESLQGDQPQHF,TGTGCCACCGAATCTCTTCAGGGCGACCAGCCCCAGCATTTT,TRBV15,-,TRBJ1-5,-
CASSKGQSRYQPQHF,TGTGCCAGCAGTAAGGGACAGTCAAGGTATCAGCCCCAGCATTTT,TRBV28,TRBD1,TRBJ1-5,few
CASSSPQAAQETQYF,TGTGCCAGCAGTTCCCCCCAGGCAGCCCAAGAGACCCAGTACTTC,TRBV28,-,TRBJ2-5,-
CASSIAKPGRSEAFF,TGTGCCAGTAGTATAGCGAAACCGGGTAGGTCTGAAGCTTTCTTT,TRBV19,-,TRBJ1-1,-
CASSPDTENTEAFF,TGCGCCAGCAGCCCCGATACAGAGAACACTGAAGCTTTCTTT,TRBV5-1,-,TRBJ1-1,-
CASSPTPGFNSPLHF,TGTGCCAGCAGCCCGACACCAGGGTTTAATTCACCCCTCCACTTT,TRBV11-2,-,TRBJ1-6,-
CASSLGQGHPVGYTF,TGTGCCAGCAGCCTTGGACAGGGGCACCCAGTGGGCTACACCTTC,TRBV5-8,TRBD1,TRBJ1-2,few
CASSIELHQPQHF,TGTGCCAGTAGTATAGAACTTCACCAGCCCCAGCATTTT,TRBV19,-,TRBJ1-5,few
CASSFDRATDTQYF,TGTGCCAGCAGCTTTGACAGGGCCACAGATACGCAGTATTTT,TRBV5-8,TRBD1,TRBJ2-3,-
CASSTTTSSYEQYF,TGTGCCAGCTCAACAACTACAAGCTCCTACGAGCAGTACTTC,TRBV18,-,TRBJ2-7,few
CASSFAGRRSYEQYF,TGCGCCAGCAGCTTTGCGGGGCGAAGGTCCTACGAGCAGTACTTC,TRBV5-1,-,TRBJ2-7,-
CASSLELAGAGELFF,TGTGCCAGCAGCTTAGAACTAGCGGGGGCGGGGGAGCTGTTTTTT,TRBV7-2,TRBD2,TRBJ2-2,few
CASSSLGTGRFSGNTIYF,TGTGCCAGCAGTTCCCTCGGGACAGGGAGATTCTCTGGAAACACCATATATTTT,TRBV14,TRBD1,TRBJ1-3,-
CASSATYRGTYNEQFF,TGCGCCAGCAGCGCCACTTACAGGGGCACCTACAATGAGCAGTTCTTC,TRBV5-1,TRBD1,TRBJ2-1,few
CASSSDIRVNEQYF,TGTGCCAGCAGCTCAGACATCCGTGTAAACGAGCAGTACTTC,TRBV5-6,-,TRBJ2-7,many
CASSQSRDRVDEQFF,TGCGCCAGCAGCCAATCCCGGGACAGGGTGGATGAGCAGTTCTTC,TRBV4-1,TRBD1,TRBJ2-1,-
CASSRTANQPQHF,TGTGCCAGCAGCCGGACTGCTAATCAGCCCCAGCATTTT,TRBV5-6,-,TRBJ1-5,-